What follows are 24 T cell receptor beta chains derived from one specimen sequenced in a study of molecular identifiers for immune sequencing clone quantification. TCRdb fed the PCR reads into MiXCR, producing one record per CDR3 protein. This table holds 400,000 to 600,000 distinct CDR3 sequences, less than 30% found once. The sample was naive CD8+ T cells from blood, with Jurkat cell RNA spiked in. The subset: FACS-sorted CD8+CD4-CCR7+CD45RA+ naive T cells. The receptor source for this set is a human donor in good health. Some libraries in this study had Jurkat cell RNA spiked in.

This rearrangement joins TRBV7-9 to TRBJ2-7, with a tentative D call TRBD2 (6 bases). V was cut by 5 bases and J by 4 bases, with 12 bases left in between. Germline loops: CDR1 SEHNR, CDR2 FQNEAQ (reference sequence). This CDR3 has 13 amino acids. The CDR3 region is CASSGGFGYEQYF. As DNA, the CDR3 is TGTGCCAGCAGCGGGGGGTTTGGGTACGAGCAGTACTTC. The whole variable domain, remainder taken from reference TRBV7-9 and TRBJ2-7, is DTGVSQNPRHKITKRGQNVTFRCDPISEHNRLYWYRQTLGQGPEFLTYFQNEAQLEKSRLLSDRFSAERPKGSFSTLEIQRTEQGDSAMYLCASSGGFGYEQYFGPGTRLTVT.

V and J are TRBV12-3 or TRBV12-4 and TRBJ2-3; possibly TRBD1 or TRBD2 for D (6 bases each). The germline V and J ends were trimmed by 7 bases and 2 bases, with 13 bases remaining between them. The CDR3 length is 14 residues. CDR3 amino acids: CASTRDTDTDTQYF. In DNA form, the CDR3 reads TGTGCCAGCACGCGGGACACTGACACAGATACGCAGTATTTT.

Points on this clonotype: With a much larger clone just one base away, this may be a read error. V is TRBV7-9 and J is TRBJ2-7; possibly TRBD2 for D (5 bases). CDR1 is SEHNR and CDR2 is FQNEAQ in the germline V gene (reference sequence). This CDR3 spans 14 amino acids. CDR3 nucleotide sequence: TGTGCCAGCAGCTTAGTCGCGGGCACCTACGGGCAGTACTTC. Translation: CASSLVAGTYGQYF.

The gene calls are TRBV2 and TRBJ1-2; D is possibly TRBD1 (5 bases). Trimming removed 6 bases at V and 2 bases at J, with 19 bases between. The CDR3 extends over 16 amino acids. In germline, CDR1 is SNHLY, CDR2 FYNNEI. CDR3 sequence: CASSPTVPWTNYGYTF. The CDR3 region has the DNA TGTGCCAGCAGCCCGACAGTTCCGTGGACGAACTATGGCTACACCTTC.

The chain joins TRBV18 to TRBJ2-1; 7 nucleotides line up with TRBD2. The CDR3 is 16 residues long. Losses at the gene ends were 3 bases for V and 0 bases for J; bases not matched to a gene: 5. Germline CDR1 is KGHSH and CDR2 is LQKENI. The CDR3 loop reads CASSPSSGSSYNEQFF. For the CDR3, the DNA is TGTGCCAGCTCACCTAGTAGCGGGTCCTCCTACAATGAGCAGTTCTTC.

This clonotype was counted only a few times. This rearrangement joins TRBV29-1 to TRBJ2-2, with D perhaps assigned TRBD1 or TRBD2 (5 bases each). With 4 bases removed from V and 7 bases from J, the gap between germline ends came to 10 bases. Germline V gene data show CDR1 as SQVTM and CDR2 as ANQGSEA. This CDR3 spans 12 amino acids. CDR3 loop: CSVGGVLGELFF. CDR3 coding DNA: TGCAGCGTTGGAGGGGTTCTCGGGGAGCTGTTTTTT.

The chain employs TRBV20-1 and TRBJ1-5; D is ambiguous. Trimming pared 0 bases from V and 6 bases from J, leaving 15 bases between. Germline V gene lookup returns CDR1 DFQATT and CDR2 SNEGSKA (reference sequence). This CDR3 contains 15 residues. CDR3 residues: CSARDRQSEGQPQHF. Here the CDR3 DNA reads TGCAGTGCTAGAGATCGGCAGTCAGAGGGTCAGCCCCAGCATTTT.

This clonotype showed up just a few times. V is TRBV5-5 and J is TRBJ2-7; TRBD2 is a possible D gene (5 bases). Germline assignment: CDR1 SGHKS and CDR2 YYEKEE (reference sequence). This CDR3 comprises 13 residues. Trimming pared 4 bases from V and 3 bases from J, leaving 11 bases between. The CDR3: CASSGRENYEQYF. The CDR3 DNA follows: TGTGCCAGCAGCGGACGGGAAAACTACGAGCAGTACTTC.

This clonotype was recorded many times. V is TRBV4-3 and J is TRBJ1-5; possibly TRBD1 for D (6 bases). The V and J ends lost 3 bases and 0 bases respectively, with 9 bases between them. Germline values: CDR1 LGHNA, CDR2 YSLEER. The CDR3 has 15 amino acids. CDR3 region: CASSQDRYSNQPQHF. The DNA of the CDR3 is TGCGCCAGCAGCCAGGACAGATATAGCAATCAGCCCCAGCATTTT.

This clonotype appeared a few times. The rearrangement uses TRBV12-5 and TRBJ2-3, with 8 bases lining up with TRBD2. The CDR3 is made up of 15 amino acids. Unmatched junction bases numbered 7, after V lost 5 bases and J lost 3 bases. Germline V CDR1 and CDR2: LGHNT, FRNRAP. Here the CDR3 reads CASGTGTSRTDTQYF. The CDR3 bases are TGTGCTAGTGGTACCGGGACTAGTAGAACAGATACGCAGTATTTT. Using reference TRBV12-5 and TRBJ2-3 for the parts outside the CDR3, the full variable domain is DARVTQTPRHKVTEMGQEVTMRCQPILGHNTVFWYRQTMMQGLELLAYFRNRAPLDDSGMPKDRFSAEMPDATLATLKIQPSEPRDSAVYFCASGTGTSRTDTQYFGPGTRLTVL.

With regard to this clonotype: Just one base apart from a much larger clone, this may be a read error. The chain combines TRBV19 with TRBJ1-5, with D unclear. Germline V gene sequence: CDR1 LNHDA, CDR2 SQIVND (reference sequence). This CDR3 region has 13 residues. V gave up 7 bases and J gave up 4 bases, with 11 bases separating them. The CDR3, as DNA: TGTGCCAGTACCATGACCCCAAATCAGCCCCAGCATTTT. Translating it yields CASTMTPNQPQHF.

This clonotype was counted many times. The chain uses TRBV7-9 and TRBJ2-3; the D is unclear. V gave up 6 bases and J gave up 3 bases, with 13 bases separating them. CDR1 and CDR2 (germline): SEHNR, FQNEAQ (reference sequence). The CDR3 spans 14 residues. The CDR3 sequence: CASSPPRGTDTQYF. CDR3 nucleotides: TGTGCCAGCAGTCCTCCCCGAGGAACAGATACGCAGTATTTT.

A few counts support this clonotype. This chain connects TRBV19 to TRBJ2-2; D is ambiguous. In germline, CDR1 is LNHDA, CDR2 SQIVND (reference sequence). With 3 bases removed from V and 5 bases from J, the gap between germline ends came to 7 bases. The CDR3 spans 13 residues. CDR3 sequence: CASSMLLTGELFF. DNA of the CDR3: TGTGCCAGTAGTATGCTTCTTACCGGGGAGCTGTTTTTT.

The V call is TRBV7-2, the J call TRBJ2-1; the match to TRBD2 covers 9 bases. This CDR3 is built from 16 residues. Germline CDR1 SGHTA, CDR2 FQGNSA. Trimming at V came to 4 bases and at J to 3 bases, leaving 7 bases not matched to a gene. The CDR3 region is CASSWLEREDYNEQFF. DNA of the CDR3: TGTGCCAGCAGCTGGTTGGAGCGGGAGGACTACAATGAGCAGTTCTTC.

Concerning this clonotype: This may be a read error: a much more frequent sequence differs by one nucleotide. The chain has TRBV28 and TRBJ2-3; possibly TRBD2 for D (5 bases). This CDR3 has 16 residues. V gave up 5 bases and J gave up 3 bases, with 18 bases separating them. The V gene's germline CDR1 is MDHEN and CDR2 SYDVKM. The CDR3 reads CASSPIEGVGTDTQYF. The CDR3 bases are TGTGCCAGCAGTCCGATAGAGGGAGTCGGTACAGATACGCAGTATTTT. The full variable domain, rest sourced from reference TRBV28 and TRBJ2-3, is DVKVTQSSRYLVKRTGEKVFLECVQDMDHENMFWYRQDPGLGLRLIYFSYDVKMKEKGDIPEGYSVSREKKERFSLILESASTNQTSMYLCASSPIEGVGTDTQYFGPGTRLTVL.

The chain couples TRBV11-2 to TRBJ1-1; D is possibly TRBD1 (6 bases). Trimming pared 8 bases from V and 0 bases from J, leaving 13 bases between. This CDR3 comprises 14 residues. Germline CDR1 is SGHAT and CDR2 is FQNNGV. The CDR3 loop is CASLRGGMNTEAFF. The CDR3 DNA follows: TGTGCCAGCCTAAGGGGGGGAATGAACACTGAAGCTTTCTTT.

This clonotype was found many times. This sequence joins TRBV19 and TRBJ2-5; TRBD2 might be the D (5 bases). Germline V CDR1 and CDR2: LNHDA, SQIVND (reference sequence). Trimming took 5 bases from V and 4 from J, leaving 11 bases between them. The CDR3 has 13 amino acids. CDR3 DNA sequence: TGTGCCAGTAGTTTGGTCAGCGGAGAGACCCAGTACTTC. This codes for CASSLVSGETQYF.

A few counts support this clonotype. This chain uses TRBV11-2 with TRBJ1-1; D is perhaps TRBD1 (5 bases). Between the trimmed V and J ends, which lost 0 bases and 3 bases, there was a span of 11 bases. The CDR3 contains 15 residues. Germline assignment: CDR1 SGHAT and CDR2 FQNNGV. The CDR3 coding sequence is TGTGCCAGCAGCTTAGAAGGGCAGGGATACACTGAAGCTTTCTTT. Translation: CASSLEGQGYTEAFF.

The gene calls are TRBV7-9 and TRBJ2-7, with 9 bases aligning to TRBD1. CDR3 size: 16 residues. V was pared by 1 base and J by 4 bases, with 8 bases of the junction left unmatched. Looked up from germline, CDR1 is SEHNR and CDR2 is FQNEAQ (reference sequence). CDR3 sequence reads: CASSLVPGQGFYEQYF. In nucleotides, the CDR3 is TGTGCCAGCAGCTTAGTGCCGGGACAGGGTTTTTACGAGCAGTACTTC.

The chain joins TRBV30 to TRBJ2-1; D is unresolved. Trimming took off 0 bases at V and 9 bases at J, with 12 bases between the two ends. The germline V gene has CDR1 GTSNPN and CDR2 SVGIG (reference sequence). The CDR3 contains 13 residues. The CDR3 DNA reads TGTGCCTGGAGTGTACTGGACCCCGGTGAGCAGTTCTTC. Translated, it gives CAWSVLDPGEQFF.

This clonotype was observed at least ten times. The chain recombines TRBV30 with TRBJ1-4; D is uncertain. Germline lookup yields CDR1 GTSNPN and CDR2 SVGIG (reference sequence). The CDR3 is made up of 15 amino acids. The V end lost 1 base, the J end lost 4 bases, and 13 bases lay between the germline ends. As DNA, the CDR3 is TGTGCCTGGAGTGACTCCGGGGATGTTAATGAAAAACTGTTTTTT. Residues: CAWSDSGDVNEKLFF. Using reference TRBV30 and TRBJ1-4 for the parts outside the CDR3, the full variable domain is SQTIHQWPATLVQPVGSPLSLECTVEGTSNPNLYWYRQAAGRGLQLLFYSVGIGQISSEVPQNLSASRPQDRQFILSSKKLLLSDSGFYLCAWSDSGDVNEKLFFGSGTQLSVL.

This clonotype was observed a few times. The V and J genes are TRBV5-1 and TRBJ2-7, with 9 bases fitting TRBD2. The trim removed 4 bases at V and 0 bases at J, leaving 8 bases unmatched. The CDR3 runs 16 residues. Looked up from germline, CDR1 is SGHRS and CDR2 is YFSETQ. CDR3 sequence reads: CASSEGLARHSYEQYF. In DNA, the CDR3 is TGCGCCAGCAGCGAGGGACTAGCAAGGCACTCCTACGAGCAGTACTTC.

For this clonotype: This clone may be a read error of a much larger clone one base away. The V and J genes are TRBV7-2 and TRBJ1-2; tentative D call: TRBD1 (6 bases). This CDR3 spans 15 amino acids. CDR1 is SGHTA, CDR2 FQGNSA, per germline. This chain's CDR3 is CASSLVQGLVYSYTF. The CDR3 DNA is TGTGCCAGCAGCTTAGTACAGGGCTTGGTCTATAGCTACACCTTC.

V usage is TRBV4-1 and J usage is TRBJ1-2; D might be TRBD1 (5 bases). Germline V gives CDR1 MGHRA, CDR2 YSYEKL. The CDR3 covers 15 residues. Trimming took off 0 bases at V and 4 bases at J, with 12 bases between the two ends. This chain's CDR3 is CASSQDIGAGYGYTF. CDR3 bases: TGCGCCAGCAGCCAAGATATCGGGGCGGGCTATGGCTACACCTTC.